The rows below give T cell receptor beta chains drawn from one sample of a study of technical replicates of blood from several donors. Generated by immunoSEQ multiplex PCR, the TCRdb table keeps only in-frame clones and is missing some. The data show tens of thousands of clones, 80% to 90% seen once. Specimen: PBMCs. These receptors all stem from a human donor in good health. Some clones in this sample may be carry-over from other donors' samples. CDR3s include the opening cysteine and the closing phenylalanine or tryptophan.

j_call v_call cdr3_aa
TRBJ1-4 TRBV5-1 CASSEGQGNEKLFF
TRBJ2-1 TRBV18 CASSPSQGRNEQFF
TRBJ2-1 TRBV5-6 CASSGGRGPYNEQFF
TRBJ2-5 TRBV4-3 CASSRETGGRETQYF
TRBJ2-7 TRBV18 CASSETSGRAGYEQYF
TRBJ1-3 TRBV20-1 CSGTTGDTIYF
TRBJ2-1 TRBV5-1 CASSSNSDSYNEQFF
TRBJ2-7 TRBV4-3 CASSSRQGAEQYF
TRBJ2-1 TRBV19 CASSPSSGGNSYNEQFF
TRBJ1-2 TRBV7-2 CASSLAQGHGYTF
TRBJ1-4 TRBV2 CASSVGWQGGEKLFF
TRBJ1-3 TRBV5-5 CASSGGDSGNTIYF
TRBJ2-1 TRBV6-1 CASSDPSGNAYNEQFF
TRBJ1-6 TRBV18 CASSLSGTGVNSPLHF
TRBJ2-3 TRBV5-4 CASSLALAADTQYF
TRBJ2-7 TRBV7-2 CASSFGSSYEQYF
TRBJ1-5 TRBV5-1 CASSLEGNSNQPQHF
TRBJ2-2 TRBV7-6 CASSLPGSGNTGELFF
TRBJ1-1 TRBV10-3 CAISGPSGGMNTEAFF
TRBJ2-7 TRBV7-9 CASSDPRTSGGEQYF
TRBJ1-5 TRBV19 CASSIGRDQPQHF
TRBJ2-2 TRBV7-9 CASSRLGAFGELFF
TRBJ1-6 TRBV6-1 CASSEPYSPLHF
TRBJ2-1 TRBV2 CASSGGNGEQFF